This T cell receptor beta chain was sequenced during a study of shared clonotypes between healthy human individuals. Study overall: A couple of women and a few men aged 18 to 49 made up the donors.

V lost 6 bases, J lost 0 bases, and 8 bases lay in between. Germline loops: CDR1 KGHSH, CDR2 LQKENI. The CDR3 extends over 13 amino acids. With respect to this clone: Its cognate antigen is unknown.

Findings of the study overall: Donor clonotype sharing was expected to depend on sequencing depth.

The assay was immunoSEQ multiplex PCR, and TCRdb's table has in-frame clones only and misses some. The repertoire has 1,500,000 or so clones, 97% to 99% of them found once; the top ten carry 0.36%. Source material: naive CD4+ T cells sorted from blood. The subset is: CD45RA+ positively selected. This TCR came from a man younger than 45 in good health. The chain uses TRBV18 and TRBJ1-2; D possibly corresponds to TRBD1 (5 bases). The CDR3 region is CASSRQSNYGYTF. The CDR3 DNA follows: TGTGCCAGCTCCCGACAGTCTAACTATGGCTACACCTTC.